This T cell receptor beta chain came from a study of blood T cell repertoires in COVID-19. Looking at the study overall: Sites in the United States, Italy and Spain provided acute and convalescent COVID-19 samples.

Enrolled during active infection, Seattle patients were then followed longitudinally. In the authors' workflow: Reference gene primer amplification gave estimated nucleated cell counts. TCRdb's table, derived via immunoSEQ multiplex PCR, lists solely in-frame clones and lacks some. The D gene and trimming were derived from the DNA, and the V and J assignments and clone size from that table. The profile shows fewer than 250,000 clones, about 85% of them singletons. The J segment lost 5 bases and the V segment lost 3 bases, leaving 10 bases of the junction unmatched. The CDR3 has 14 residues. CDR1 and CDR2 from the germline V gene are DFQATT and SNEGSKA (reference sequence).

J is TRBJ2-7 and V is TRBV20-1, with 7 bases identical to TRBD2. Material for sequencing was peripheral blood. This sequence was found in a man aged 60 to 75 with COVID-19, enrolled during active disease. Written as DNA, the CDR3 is TGCAGTGCTAGTAGTGGCGGGAGATCCCACGAGCAGTACTTC. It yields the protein CSASSGGRSHEQYF.